Listed here is a single T cell receptor beta chain. Its antigen is still unknown. Compared with germline, one end of the junction differs, possibly owing to a read error. This sample is part of a study of blood T cells in healthy people across ages. For the second PCR, which ran for roughly 6 to 12 cycles, a sample-barcoded 5' primer and a J-beta primer mix were used. TCRdb independently ran MiXCR on the 5' RACE reads; one entry per CDR3 protein. The sample consists of around 1.5 million distinct CDR3 sequences, 40% to 50% of them appearing once. This CDR3 spans 15 amino acids. The V gene's germline CDR1 is MNHEY and CDR2 SMNVEV (reference sequence). Per sample, a minimum of 6 million PBMCs were isolated. Study outcomes and limitations: Without sorted subsets, naive and antigen-experienced compartments could not be conclusively compared.

This TCR was recovered from a woman younger than 30 in good health. Sequencing was performed on blood. The chain employs TRBV27 and TRBJ2-1, with D uncertain. The CDR3 loop reads CTSSLTPSSYNEQFF. CDR3 DNA sequence: TGTACCAGCAGTTTAACCCCCAGCTCCTACAATGAGCAGTTCTTC.